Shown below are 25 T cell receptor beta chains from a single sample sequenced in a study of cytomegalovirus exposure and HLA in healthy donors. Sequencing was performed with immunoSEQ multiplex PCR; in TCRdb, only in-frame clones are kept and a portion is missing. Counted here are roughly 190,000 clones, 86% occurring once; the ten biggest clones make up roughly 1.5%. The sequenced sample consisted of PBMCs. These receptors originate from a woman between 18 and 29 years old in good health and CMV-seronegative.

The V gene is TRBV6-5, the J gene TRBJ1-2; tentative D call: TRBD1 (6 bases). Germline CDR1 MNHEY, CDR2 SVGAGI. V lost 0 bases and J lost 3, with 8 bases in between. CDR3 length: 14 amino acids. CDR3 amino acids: CASSYSAGDYGYTF. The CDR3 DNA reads TGTGCCAGCAGTTACTCAGCAGGGGACTATGGCTACACCTTC.

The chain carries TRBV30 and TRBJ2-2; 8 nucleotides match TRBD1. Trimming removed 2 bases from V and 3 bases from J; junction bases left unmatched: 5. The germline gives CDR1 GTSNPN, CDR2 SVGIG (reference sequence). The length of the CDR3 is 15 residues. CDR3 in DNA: TGTGCCTGGAGTAAAGGACAGGGTGACACCGGGGAGCTGTTTTTT. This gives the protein CAWSKGQGDTGELFF.

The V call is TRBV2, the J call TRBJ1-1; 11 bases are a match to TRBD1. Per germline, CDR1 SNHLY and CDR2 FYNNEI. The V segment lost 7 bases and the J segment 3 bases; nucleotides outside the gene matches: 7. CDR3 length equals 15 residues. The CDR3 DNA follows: TGTGCCAGCAATCGGGACAGGGGGGAACACACTGAAGCTTTCTTT. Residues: CASNRDRGEHTEAFF.

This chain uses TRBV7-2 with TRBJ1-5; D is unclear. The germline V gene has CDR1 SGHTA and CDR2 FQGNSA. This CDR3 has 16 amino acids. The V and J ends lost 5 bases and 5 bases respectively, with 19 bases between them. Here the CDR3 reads CASSPTFNFRDQPQHF. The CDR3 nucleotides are TGTGCCAGCAGCCCAACCTTCAACTTTCGGGATCAGCCCCAGCATTTT.

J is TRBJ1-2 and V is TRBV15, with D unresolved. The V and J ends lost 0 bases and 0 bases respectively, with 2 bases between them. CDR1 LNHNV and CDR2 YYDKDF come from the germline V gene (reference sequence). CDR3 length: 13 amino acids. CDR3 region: CATSRDTNYGYTF. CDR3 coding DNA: TGTGCCACCAGCAGAGACACTAACTATGGCTACACCTTC.

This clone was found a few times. CDR3 DNA sequence: TGCGCCAGCAGTGAGTCGACTAGCGGGAGACCTCGGGGGAGTGGCGAGCAGTACTTC. Protein product: CASSESTSGRPRGSGEQYF. The chain couples TRBV10-1 to TRBJ2-7, with TRBD2 matching over 12 bases. Per germline, CDR1 WNHNN and CDR2 SYGVQD (reference sequence). This CDR3 region has 19 residues. J lost 6 bases, V lost 0 bases, and 15 bases had no gene match.

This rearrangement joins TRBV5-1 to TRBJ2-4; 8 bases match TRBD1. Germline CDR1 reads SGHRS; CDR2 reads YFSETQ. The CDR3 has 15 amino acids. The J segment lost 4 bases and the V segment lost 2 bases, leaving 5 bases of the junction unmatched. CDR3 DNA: TGCGCCAGCAGCTTAGAAGGGGACAGGAAAAACATTCAGTACTTC. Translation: CASSLEGDRKNIQYF.

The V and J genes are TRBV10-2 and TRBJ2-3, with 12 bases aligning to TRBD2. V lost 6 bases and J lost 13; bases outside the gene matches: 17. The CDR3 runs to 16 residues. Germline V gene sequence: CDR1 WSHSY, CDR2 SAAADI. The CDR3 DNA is TGCGCCAGCAGGGAGGGAGTTGGGACTAGCGGGTCTCATGAGTATTTT. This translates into CASREGVGTSGSHEYF.

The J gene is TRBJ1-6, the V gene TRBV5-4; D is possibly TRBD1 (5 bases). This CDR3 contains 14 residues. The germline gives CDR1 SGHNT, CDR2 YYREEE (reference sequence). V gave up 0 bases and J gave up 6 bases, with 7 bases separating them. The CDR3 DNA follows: TGTGCCAGCAGCTTGGGGGGCGGTAATTCACCCCTCCACTTT. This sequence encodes CASSLGGGNSPLHF.

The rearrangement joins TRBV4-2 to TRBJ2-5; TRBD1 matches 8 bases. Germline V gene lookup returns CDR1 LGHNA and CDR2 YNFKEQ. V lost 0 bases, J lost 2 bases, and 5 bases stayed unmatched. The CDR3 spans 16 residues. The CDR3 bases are TGTGCCAGCAGCCAAGAGGCGGACAGGGCTCAAGAGACCCAGTACTTC. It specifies CASSQEADRAQETQYF.

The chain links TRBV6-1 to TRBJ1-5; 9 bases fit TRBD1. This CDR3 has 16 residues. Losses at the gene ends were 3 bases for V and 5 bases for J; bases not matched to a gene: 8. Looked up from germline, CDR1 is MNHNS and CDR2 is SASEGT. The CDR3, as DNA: TGTGCCAGCAGTGACATAATGACAGGGGGTGATCAGCCCCAGCATTTT. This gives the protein CASSDIMTGGDQPQHF.

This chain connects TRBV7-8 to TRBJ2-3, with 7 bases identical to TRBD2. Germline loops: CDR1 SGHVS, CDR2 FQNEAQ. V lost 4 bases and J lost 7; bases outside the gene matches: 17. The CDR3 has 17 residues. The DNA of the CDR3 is TGTGCCAGCAGCTACCTCATTTTAGCGGGTGTTAGGTATACGCAGTATTTT. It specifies CASSYLILAGVRYTQYF.

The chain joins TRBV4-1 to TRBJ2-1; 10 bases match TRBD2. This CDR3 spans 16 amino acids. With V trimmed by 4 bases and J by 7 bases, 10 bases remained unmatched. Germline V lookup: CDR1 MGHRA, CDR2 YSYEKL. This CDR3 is CASSRTSGGAGNEQFF. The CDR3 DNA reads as TGCGCCAGCAGCCGAACCAGCGGGGGGGCCGGGAATGAGCAGTTCTTC.

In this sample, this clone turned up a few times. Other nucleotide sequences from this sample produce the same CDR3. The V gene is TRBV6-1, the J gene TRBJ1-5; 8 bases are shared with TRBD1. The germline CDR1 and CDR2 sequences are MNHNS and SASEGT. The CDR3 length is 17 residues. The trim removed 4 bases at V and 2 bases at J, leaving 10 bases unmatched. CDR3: CASSAAGGGWGNQPQHF. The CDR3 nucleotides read TGTGCCAGCAGTGCGGCAGGGGGCGGTTGGGGCAATCAGCCCCAGCATTTT.

The CDR3 sequence is CASSDRGRDTEAFF. CDR3 nucleotide sequence: TGTGCCAGCTCGGACAGGGGACGGGACACTGAAGCTTTCTTT. The rearrangement links TRBV27 to TRBJ1-1, with TRBD1 identical over 9 bases. The V gene's germline CDR1 is MNHEY and CDR2 SMNVEV (reference sequence). The length of the CDR3 is 14 residues. The V gene end was trimmed by 8 bases and the J gene end by 3 bases; junction bases not matched to a gene: 7.

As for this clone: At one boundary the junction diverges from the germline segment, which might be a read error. The CDR3 region has the DNA TGCGCCAGCAGTGAGATAGGGGACAGGCCGAAGGTCTTC. It specifies CASSEIGDRPKVF. The chain uses TRBV10-2 and TRBJ2-1; TRBD1 matches at 8 bases. Germline CDR1 reads WSHSY; CDR2 reads SAAADI. The CDR3 covers 13 residues.

The CDR3 DNA sequence: TGTGCCAGCAGCCTTAGCTCCTACAATGAGCAGTTCTTC. It yields the protein CASSLSSYNEQFF. This chain links TRBV7-3 with TRBJ2-1; D is unclear. The germline V and J ends were trimmed by 5 bases and 0 bases, with 5 bases remaining between them. Germline values: CDR1 SGHTA, CDR2 FQGTGA. The CDR3 runs to 13 residues.

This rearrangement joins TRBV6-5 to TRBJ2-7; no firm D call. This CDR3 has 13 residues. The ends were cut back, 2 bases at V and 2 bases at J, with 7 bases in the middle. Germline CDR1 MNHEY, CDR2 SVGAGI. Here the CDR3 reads CASSYASAYEQYF. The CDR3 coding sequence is TGTGCCAGCAGTTACGCCAGTGCCTACGAGCAGTACTTC.

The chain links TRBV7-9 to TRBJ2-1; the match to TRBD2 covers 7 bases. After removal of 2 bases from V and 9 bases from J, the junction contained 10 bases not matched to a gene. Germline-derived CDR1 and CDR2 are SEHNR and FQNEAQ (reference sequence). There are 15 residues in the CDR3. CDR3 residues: CASSLSLAEGGEQFF. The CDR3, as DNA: TGTGCCAGCAGCTTAAGTCTAGCGGAGGGCGGTGAGCAGTTCTTC.

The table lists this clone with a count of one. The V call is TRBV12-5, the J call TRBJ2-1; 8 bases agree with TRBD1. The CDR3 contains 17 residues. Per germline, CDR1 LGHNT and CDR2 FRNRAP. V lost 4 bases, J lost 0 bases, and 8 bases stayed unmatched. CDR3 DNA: TGTGCTAGTGGTTCCGGACAGGGCGATCTCTCCTACAATGAGCAGTTCTTC. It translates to CASGSGQGDLSYNEQFF. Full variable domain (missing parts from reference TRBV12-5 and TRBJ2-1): DARVTQTPRHKVTEMGQEVTMRCQPILGHNTVFWYRQTMMQGLELLAYFRNRAPLDDSGMPKDRFSAEMPDATLATLKIQPSEPRDSAVYFCASGSGQGDLSYNEQFFGPGTRLTVL.

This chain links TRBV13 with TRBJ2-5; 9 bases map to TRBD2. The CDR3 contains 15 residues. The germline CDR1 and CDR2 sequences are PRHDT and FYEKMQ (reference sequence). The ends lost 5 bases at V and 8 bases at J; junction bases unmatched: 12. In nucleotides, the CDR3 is TGTGCCAGCAGCGAGCGGGGGGACCACCGGGAAACCCAGTACTTC. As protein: CASSERGDHRETQYF.

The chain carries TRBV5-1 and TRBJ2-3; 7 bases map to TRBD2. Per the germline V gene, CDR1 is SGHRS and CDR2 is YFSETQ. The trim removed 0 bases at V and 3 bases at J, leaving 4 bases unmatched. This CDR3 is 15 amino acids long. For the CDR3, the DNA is TGCGCCAGCAGCTTGGGAAGCGGGATAACAGATACGCAGTATTTT. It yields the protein CASSLGSGITDTQYF.

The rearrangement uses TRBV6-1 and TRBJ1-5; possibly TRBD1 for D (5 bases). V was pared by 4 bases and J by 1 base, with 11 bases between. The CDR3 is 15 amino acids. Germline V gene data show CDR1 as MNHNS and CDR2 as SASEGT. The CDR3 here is CASSAKSGSNQPQHF. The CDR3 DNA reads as TGTGCCAGCAGTGCCAAATCAGGGAGCAATCAGCCCCAGCATTTT.

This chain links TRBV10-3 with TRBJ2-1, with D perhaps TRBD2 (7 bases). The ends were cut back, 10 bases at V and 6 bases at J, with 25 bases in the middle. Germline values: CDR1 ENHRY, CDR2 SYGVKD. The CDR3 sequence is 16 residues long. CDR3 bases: TGTGCCACATCCGGCGGTGGGGGGGCAGGAGGCAATGAGCAGTTCTTC. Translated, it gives CATSGGGGAGGNEQFF.

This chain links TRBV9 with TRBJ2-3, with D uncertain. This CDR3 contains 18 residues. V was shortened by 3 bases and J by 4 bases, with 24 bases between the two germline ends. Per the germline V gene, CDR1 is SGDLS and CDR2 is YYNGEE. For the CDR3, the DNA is TGTGCCAGCAGCGGATCAAAAGATAGTAGTACTCACTCAGATACGCAGTATTTT. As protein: CASSGSKDSSTHSDTQYF.